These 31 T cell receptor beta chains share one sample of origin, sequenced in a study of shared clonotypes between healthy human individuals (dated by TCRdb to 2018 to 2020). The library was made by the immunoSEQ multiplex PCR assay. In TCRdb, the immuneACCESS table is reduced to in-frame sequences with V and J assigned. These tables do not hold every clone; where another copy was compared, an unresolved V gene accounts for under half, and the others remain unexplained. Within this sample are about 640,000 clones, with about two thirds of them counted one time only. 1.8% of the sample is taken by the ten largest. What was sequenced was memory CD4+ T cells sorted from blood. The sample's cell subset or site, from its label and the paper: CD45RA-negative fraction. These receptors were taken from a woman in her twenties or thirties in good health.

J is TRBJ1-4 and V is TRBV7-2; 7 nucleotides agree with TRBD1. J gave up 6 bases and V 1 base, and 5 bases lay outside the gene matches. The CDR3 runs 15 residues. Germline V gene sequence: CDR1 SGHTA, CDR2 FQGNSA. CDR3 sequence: CASSLGDRDHEKLFF. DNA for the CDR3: TGTGCCAGCAGCTTAGGGGACAGAGACCATGAAAAACTGTTTTTT. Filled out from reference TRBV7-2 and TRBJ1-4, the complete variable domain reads GAGVSQSPSNKVTEKGKDVELRCDPISGHTALYWYRQSLGQGLEFLIYFQGNSAPDKSGLPSDRFSAERTGGSVSTLTIQRTQQEDSAVYLCASSLGDRDHEKLFFGSGTQLSVL.

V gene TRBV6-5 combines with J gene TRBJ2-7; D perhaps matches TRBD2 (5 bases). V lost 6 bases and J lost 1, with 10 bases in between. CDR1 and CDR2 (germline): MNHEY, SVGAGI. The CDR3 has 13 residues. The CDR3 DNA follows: TGTGCCAGCAGAAGGACTTCTTCCTACGAGCAGTACTTC. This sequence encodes CASRRTSSYEQYF.

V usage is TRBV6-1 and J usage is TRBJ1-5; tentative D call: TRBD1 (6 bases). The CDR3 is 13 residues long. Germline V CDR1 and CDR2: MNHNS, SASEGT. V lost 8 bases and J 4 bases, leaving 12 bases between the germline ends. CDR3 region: CASRDTRNQPQHF. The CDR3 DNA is TGTGCCAGCCGGGACACTCGGAATCAGCCCCAGCATTTT.

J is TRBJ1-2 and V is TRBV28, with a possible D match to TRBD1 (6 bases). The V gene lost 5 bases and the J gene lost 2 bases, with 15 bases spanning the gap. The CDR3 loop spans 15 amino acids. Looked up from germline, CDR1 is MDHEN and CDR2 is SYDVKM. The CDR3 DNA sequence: TGTGCCAGCAGTGGTACAGGGACCGCGAACTATGGCTACACCTTC. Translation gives CASSGTGTANYGYTF.

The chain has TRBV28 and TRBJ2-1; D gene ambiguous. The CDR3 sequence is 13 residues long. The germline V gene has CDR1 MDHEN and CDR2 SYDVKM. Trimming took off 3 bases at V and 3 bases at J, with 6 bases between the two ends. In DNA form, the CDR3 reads TGTGCCAGCAGTTTTAGGGACTACAATGAGCAGTTCTTC. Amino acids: CASSFRDYNEQFF. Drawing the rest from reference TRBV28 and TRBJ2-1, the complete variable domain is DVKVTQSSRYLVKRTGEKVFLECVQDMDHENMFWYRQDPGLGLRLIYFSYDVKMKEKGDIPEGYSVSREKKERFSLILESASTNQTSMYLCASSFRDYNEQFFGPGTRLTVL.

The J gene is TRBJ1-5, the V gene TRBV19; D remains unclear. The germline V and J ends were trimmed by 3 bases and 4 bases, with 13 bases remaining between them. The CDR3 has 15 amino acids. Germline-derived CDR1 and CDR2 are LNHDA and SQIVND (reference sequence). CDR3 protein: CASSIYSDGNQPQHF. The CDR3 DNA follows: TGTGCCAGTAGTATTTATTCGGACGGTAATCAGCCCCAGCATTTT. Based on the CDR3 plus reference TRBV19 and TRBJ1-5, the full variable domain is DGGITQSPKYLFRKEGQNVTLSCEQNLNHDAMYWYRQDPGQGLRLIYYSQIVNDFQKGDIAEGYSVSREKKESFPLTVTSAQKNPTAFYLCASSIYSDGNQPQHFGDGTRLSIL.

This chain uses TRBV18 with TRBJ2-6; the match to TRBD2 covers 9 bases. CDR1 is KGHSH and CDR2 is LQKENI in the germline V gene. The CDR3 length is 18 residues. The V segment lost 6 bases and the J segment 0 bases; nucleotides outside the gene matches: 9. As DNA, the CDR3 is TGTGCCAGCTCCCCCCGTCCAGCGGGGGGCTCTGGGGCCAACGTCCTGACTTTC. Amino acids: CASSPRPAGGSGANVLTF.

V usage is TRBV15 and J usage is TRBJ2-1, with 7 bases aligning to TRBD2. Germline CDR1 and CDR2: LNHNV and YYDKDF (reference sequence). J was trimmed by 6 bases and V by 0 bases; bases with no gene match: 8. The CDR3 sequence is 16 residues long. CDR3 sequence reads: CATSRDLGRPGNEQFF. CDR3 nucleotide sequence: TGTGCCACCAGCAGAGATCTCGGGAGGCCGGGCAATGAGCAGTTCTTC.

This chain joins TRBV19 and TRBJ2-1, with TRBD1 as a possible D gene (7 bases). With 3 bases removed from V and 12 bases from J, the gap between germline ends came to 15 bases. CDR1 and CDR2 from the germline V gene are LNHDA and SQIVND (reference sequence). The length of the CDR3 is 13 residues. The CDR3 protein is CASSIARQGGQFF. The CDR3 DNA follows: TGTGCCAGTAGTATCGCCCGACAGGGAGGGCAGTTCTTC.

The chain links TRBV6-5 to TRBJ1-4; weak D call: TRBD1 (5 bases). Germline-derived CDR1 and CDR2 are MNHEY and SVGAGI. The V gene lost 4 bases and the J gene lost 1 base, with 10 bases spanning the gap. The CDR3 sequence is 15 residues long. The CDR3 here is CASSFRGLTNEKLFF. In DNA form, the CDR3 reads TGTGCCAGCAGTTTTAGGGGTTTAACTAATGAAAAACTGTTTTTT.

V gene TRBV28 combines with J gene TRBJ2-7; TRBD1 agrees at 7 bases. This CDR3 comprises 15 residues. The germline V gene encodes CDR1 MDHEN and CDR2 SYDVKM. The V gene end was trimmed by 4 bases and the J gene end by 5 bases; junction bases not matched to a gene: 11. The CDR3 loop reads CASSSTGSKNNEQYF. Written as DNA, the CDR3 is TGTGCCAGCAGTTCGACAGGGAGTAAAAACAACGAGCAGTACTTC.

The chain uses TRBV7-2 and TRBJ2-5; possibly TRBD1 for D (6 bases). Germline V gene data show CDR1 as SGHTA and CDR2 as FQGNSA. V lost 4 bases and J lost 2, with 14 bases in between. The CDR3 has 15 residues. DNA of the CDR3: TGTGCCAGCAGCTACCTCGGACAGAGGCAAGAGACCCAGTACTTC. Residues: CASSYLGQRQETQYF. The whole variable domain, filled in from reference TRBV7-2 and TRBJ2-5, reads GAGVSQSPSNKVTEKGKDVELRCDPISGHTALYWYRQSLGQGLEFLIYFQGNSAPDKSGLPSDRFSAERTGGSVSTLTIQRTQQEDSAVYLCASSYLGQRQETQYFGPGTRLLVL.

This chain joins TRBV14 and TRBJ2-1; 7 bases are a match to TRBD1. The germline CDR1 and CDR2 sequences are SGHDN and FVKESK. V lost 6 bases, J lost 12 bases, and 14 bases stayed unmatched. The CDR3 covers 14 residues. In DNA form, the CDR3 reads TGTGCCAGCAGACCCGGGACAGCCGGGCTAGGGCAGTTCTTC. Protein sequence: CASRPGTAGLGQFF.

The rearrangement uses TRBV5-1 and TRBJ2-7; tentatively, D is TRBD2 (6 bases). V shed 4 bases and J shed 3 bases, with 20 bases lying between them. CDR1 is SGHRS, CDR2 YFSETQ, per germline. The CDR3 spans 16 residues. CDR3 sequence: CASSPTGLTAVYEQYF. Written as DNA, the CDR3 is TGCGCCAGCAGCCCGACTGGACTAACCGCGGTCTACGAGCAGTACTTC.

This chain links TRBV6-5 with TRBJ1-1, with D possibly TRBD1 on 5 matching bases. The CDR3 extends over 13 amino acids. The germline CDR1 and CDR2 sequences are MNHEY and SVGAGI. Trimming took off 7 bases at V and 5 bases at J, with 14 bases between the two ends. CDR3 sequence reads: CASIRGEGTEAFF. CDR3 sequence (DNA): TGTGCCAGCATACGGGGGGAGGGGACTGAAGCTTTCTTT.

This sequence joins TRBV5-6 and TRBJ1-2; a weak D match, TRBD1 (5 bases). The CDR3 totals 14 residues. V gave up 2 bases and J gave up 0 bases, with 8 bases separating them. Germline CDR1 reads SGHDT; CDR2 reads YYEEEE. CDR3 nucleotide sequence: TGTGCCAGCAGCTTAACGACAGCTAACTATGGCTACACCTTC. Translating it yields CASSLTTANYGYTF.

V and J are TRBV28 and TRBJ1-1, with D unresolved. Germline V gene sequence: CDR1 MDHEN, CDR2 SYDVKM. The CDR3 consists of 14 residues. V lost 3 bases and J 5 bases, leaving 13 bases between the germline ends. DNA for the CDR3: TGTGCCAGCAGTTTCAAGTTTCAGAGAACTGAAGCTTTCTTT. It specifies CASSFKFQRTEAFF.

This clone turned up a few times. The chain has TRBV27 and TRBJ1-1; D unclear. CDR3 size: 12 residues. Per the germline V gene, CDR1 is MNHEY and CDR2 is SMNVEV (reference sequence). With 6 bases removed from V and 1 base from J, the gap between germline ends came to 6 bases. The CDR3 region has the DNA TGTGCCAGCAGCGAGAGGAACACTGAAGCTTTCTTT. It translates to CASSERNTEAFF.

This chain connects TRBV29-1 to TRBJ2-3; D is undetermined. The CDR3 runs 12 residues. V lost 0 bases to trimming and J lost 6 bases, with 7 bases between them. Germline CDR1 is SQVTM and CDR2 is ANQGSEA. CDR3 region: CSVEDLRDTQYF. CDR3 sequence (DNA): TGCAGCGTTGAAGATCTTAGGGATACGCAGTATTTT.

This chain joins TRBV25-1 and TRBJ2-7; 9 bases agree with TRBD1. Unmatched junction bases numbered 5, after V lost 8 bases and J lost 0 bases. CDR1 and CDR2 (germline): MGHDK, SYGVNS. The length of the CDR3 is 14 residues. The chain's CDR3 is CASSSGQGSYEQYF. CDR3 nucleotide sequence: TGTGCCAGCTCCTCGGGACAGGGCTCCTACGAGCAGTACTTC.

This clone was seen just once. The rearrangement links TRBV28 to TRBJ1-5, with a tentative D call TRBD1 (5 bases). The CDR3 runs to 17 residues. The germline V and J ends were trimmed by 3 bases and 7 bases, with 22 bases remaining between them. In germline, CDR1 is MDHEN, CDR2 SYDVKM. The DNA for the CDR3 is TGTGCCAGCAGTTTCCGGGTTAGTCGACGGAAGGGGCAGCCCCAGCATTTT. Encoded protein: CASSFRVSRRKGQPQHF.

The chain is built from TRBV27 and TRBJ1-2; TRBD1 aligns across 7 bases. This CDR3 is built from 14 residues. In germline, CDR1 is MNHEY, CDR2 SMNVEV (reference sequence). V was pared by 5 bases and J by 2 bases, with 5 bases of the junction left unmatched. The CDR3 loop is CASSPGQVNYGYTF. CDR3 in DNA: TGTGCCAGCAGTCCCGGACAGGTGAACTATGGCTACACCTTC.

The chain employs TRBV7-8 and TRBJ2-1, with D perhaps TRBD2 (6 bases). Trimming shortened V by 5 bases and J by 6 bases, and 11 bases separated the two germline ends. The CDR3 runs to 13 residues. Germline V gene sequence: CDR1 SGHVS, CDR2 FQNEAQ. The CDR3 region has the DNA TGTGCCAGCAGCATATGGGGGGTCAATGAGCAGTTCTTC. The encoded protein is CASSIWGVNEQFF.

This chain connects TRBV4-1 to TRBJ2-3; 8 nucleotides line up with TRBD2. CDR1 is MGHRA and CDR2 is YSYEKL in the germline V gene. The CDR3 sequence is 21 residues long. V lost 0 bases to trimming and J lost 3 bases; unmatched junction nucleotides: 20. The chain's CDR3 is CASSQERIGGRPTLRTDTQYF. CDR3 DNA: TGCGCCAGCAGCCAAGAGAGAATAGGCGGGAGGCCCACCCTCCGAACAGATACGCAGTATTTT.

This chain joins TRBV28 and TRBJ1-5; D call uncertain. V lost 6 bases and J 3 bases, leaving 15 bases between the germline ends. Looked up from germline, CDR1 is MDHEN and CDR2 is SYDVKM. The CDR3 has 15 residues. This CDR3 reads CASSPRAGINQPQHF. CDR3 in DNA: TGTGCCAGCAGCCCCCGCGCGGGGATCAATCAGCCCCAGCATTTT.

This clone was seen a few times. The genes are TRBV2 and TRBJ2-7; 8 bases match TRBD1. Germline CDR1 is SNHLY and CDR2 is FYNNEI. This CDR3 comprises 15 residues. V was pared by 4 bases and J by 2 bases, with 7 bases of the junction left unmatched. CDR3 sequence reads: CASSVSGQGTYEQYF. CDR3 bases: TGTGCCAGCAGTGTGTCTGGACAGGGAACCTACGAGCAGTACTTC.

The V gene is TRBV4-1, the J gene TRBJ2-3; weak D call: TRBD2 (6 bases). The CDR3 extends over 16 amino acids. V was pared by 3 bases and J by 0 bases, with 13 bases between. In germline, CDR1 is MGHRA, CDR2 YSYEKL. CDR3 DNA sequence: TGCGCCAGCAGCCATCCGACCGGGACTAGCACAGATACGCAGTATTTT. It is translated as CASSHPTGTSTDTQYF.

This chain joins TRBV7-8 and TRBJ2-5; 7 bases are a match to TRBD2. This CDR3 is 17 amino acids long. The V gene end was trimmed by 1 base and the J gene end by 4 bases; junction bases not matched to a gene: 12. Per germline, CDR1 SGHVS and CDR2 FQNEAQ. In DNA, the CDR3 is TGTGCCAGCAGCTTAGTTGGCGGGAGAACCCCAGGAGAGACCCAGTACTTC. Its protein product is CASSLVGGRTPGETQYF.

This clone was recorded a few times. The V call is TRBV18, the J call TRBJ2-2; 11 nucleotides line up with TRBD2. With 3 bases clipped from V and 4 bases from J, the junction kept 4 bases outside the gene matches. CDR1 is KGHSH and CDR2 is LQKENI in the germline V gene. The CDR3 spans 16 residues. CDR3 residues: CASSPGLAVSTGELFF. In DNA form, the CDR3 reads TGTGCCAGCTCACCGGGACTAGCGGTCAGCACCGGGGAGCTGTTTTTT.

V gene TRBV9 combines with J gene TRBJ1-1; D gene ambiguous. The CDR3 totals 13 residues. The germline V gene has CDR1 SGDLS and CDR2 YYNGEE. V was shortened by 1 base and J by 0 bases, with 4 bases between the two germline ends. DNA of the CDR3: TGTGCCAGCAGCGTATCAGTGAACACTGAAGCTTTCTTT. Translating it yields CASSVSVNTEAFF.

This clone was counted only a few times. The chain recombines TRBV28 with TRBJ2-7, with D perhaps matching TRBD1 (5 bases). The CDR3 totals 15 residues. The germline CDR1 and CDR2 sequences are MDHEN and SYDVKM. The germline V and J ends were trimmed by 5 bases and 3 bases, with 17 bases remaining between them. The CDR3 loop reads CASSVDRISLYEQYF. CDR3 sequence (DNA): TGTGCCAGCAGTGTAGACAGAATTTCCCTCTACGAGCAGTACTTC.